This T cell receptor beta chain is drawn from a study of blood T cell repertoires in COVID-19. On the study more broadly: The samples span acute and convalescent COVID-19 from the United States, Italy and Spain.

With V trimmed by 3 bases and J by 4 bases, 10 bases remained unmatched. CDR3 size: 15 residues. From germline, CDR1 is GTSNPN and CDR2 SVGIG (reference sequence). TCRdb's table, derived via immunoSEQ multiplex PCR, lists solely in-frame clones and lacks some. The sample yields 150,000 to 200,000 clones, approximately 86% seen once. The clonotype comes from a man in his sixties or seventies with acute or convalescent COVID-19. The chain carries TRBV30 and TRBJ2-7; the match to TRBD2 covers 9 bases. The sample taken for sequencing was peripheral blood. The CDR3 here is CAWSLSGGSFYEQYF. CDR3 bases: TGTGCCTGGAGCCTGAGCGGGGGGTCCTTTTACGAGCAGTACTTC.